This TCR beta chain was identified during a study of blood T cell repertoires in COVID-19. This clone came up once. Germline loops: CDR1 KGHSH, CDR2 LQKENI. V gave up 3 bases and J gave up 7 bases; unmatched junction bases: 6. This CDR3 spans 16 amino acids. Some clones are missing from TCRdb's copy, which holds only in-frame ones; the method was immunoSEQ multiplex PCR. In the table there are almost 200,000 clones, more than 80% of which are singletons. The sequence derives from a woman younger than 30 who had recovered from COVID-19. Sequencing input: PBMCs or T cells enriched from blood (not recorded which). The chain uses TRBV18 and TRBJ1-6, with TRBD1 matching 10 bases. The CDR3 sequence: CASSPILGQGNSPLHF. CDR3 DNA sequence: TGTGCCAGCTCACCGATATTGGGACAGGGGAATTCACCCCTCCACTTT. The complete variable domain, with remaining parts taken from reference TRBV18 and TRBJ1-6, reads NAGVMQNPRHLVRRRGQEARLRCSPMKGHSHVYWYRQLPEEGLKFMVYLQKENIIDESGMPKERFSAEFPKEGPSILRIQQVVRGDSAAYFCASSPILGQGNSPLHFGNGTRLTVT.